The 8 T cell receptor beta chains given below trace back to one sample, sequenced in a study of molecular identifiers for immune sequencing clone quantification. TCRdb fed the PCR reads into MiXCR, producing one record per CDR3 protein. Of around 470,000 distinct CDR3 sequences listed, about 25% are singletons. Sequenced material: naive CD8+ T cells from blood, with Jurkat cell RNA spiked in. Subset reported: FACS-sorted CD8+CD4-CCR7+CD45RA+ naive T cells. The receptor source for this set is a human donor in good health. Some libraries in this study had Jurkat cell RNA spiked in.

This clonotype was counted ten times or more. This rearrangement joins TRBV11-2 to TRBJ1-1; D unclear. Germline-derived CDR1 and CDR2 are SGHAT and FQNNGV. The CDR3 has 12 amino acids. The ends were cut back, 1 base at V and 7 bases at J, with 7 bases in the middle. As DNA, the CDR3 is TGTGCCAGCAGCTTAGTAGGGCTTGAAGCTTTCTTT. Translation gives CASSLVGLEAFF. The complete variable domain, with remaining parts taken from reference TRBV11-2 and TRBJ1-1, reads EAGVAQSPRYKIIEKRQSVAFWCNPISGHATLYWYQQILGQGPKLLIQFQNNGVVDDSQLPKDRFSAERLKGVDSTLKIQPAKLEDSAVYLCASSLVGLEAFFGQGTRLTVV.

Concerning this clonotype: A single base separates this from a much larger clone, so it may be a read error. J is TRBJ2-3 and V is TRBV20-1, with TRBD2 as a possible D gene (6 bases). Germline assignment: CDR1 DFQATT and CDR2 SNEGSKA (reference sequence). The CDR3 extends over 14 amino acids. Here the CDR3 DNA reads TGCAGTGCTAGAGGGGGGGAGGAACCAGATGCGCAGTATTTT. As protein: CSARGGEEPDAQYF.

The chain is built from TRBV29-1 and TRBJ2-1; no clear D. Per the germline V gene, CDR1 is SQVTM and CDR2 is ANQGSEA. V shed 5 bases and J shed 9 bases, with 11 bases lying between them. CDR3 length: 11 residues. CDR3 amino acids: CSVLGYGEQFF. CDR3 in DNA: TGCAGCGTTCTTGGGTACGGTGAGCAGTTCTTC.

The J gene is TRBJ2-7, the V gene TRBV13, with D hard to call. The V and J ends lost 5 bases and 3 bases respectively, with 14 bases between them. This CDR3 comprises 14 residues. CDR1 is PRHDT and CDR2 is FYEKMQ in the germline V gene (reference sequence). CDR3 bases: TGTGCCAGCAGCAGACAAGAGCAGGTCTACGAGCAGTACTTC. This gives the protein CASSRQEQVYEQYF.

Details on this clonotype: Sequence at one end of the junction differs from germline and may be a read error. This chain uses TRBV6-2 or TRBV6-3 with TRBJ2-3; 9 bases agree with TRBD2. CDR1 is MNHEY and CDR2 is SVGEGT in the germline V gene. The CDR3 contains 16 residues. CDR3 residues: CASSPPGLARTDAQYF. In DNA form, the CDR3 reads TGTGCCAGCAGTCCCCCGGGACTAGCCCGTACAGATGCGCAGTATTTT.

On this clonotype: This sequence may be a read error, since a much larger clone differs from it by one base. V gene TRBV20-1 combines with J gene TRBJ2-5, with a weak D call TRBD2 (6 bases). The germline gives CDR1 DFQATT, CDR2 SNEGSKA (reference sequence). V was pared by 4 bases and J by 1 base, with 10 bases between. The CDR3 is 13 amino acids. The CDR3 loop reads CSATDGSQETQYF. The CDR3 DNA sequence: TGCAGTGCTACCGACGGGAGCCAAGAGACCCAGTACTTC.

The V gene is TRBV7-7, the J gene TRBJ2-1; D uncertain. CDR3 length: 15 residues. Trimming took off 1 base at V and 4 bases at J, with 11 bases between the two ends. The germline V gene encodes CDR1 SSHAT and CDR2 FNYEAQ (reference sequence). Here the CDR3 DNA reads TGTGCCAGCAGCTTAGAGGTGGGGATATACAATGAGCAGTTCTTC. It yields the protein CASSLEVGIYNEQFF.

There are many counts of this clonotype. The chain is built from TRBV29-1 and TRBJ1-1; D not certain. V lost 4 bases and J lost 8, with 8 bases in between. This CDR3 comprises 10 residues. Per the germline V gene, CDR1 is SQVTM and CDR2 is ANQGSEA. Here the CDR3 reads CSVVVQEAFF. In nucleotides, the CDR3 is TGCAGCGTTGTGGTGCAGGAAGCTTTCTTT.